The 10 T cell receptor beta chains below were found in one sample sequenced in a study of blood T cell repertoires in COVID-19. Produced via immunoSEQ multiplex PCR; TCRdb's table is partial and in-frame only. The sample has 90,000 to 100,000 clones; about 89% are singletons. The sample taken for sequencing was peripheral blood. These TCRs come from a man aged 45 to 65 with COVID-19, enrolled during active disease.

The chain couples TRBV6-5 to TRBJ2-5; D is perhaps TRBD2 (5 bases). Germline V CDR1 and CDR2: MNHEY, SVGAGI. The CDR3 covers 15 residues. The V end lost 0 bases, the J end lost 7 bases, and 15 bases lay between the germline ends. The CDR3 bases are TGTGCCAGCAGTTACTCGAGAGGGTATGAAGTGACCCAGTACTTC. Its protein product is CASSYSRGYEVTQYF.

This clone was observed a single time. The V gene is TRBV10-3, the J gene TRBJ2-1; 9 positions agree with TRBD1. The CDR3 runs 13 residues. Germline V gives CDR1 ENHRY, CDR2 SYGVKD. V shed 3 bases, J shed 9 bases, and the junction held 3 bases outside the gene matches. The CDR3 protein is CAISDTGGGEQFF. Written as DNA, the CDR3 is TGTGCCATCAGTGACACAGGGGGCGGTGAGCAGTTCTTC.

Here the CDR3 reads CASKDRALYGYTF. CDR3 nucleotides: TGTGCCAGCAAGGACAGGGCATTATATGGCTACACCTTC. This rearrangement joins TRBV6-5 to TRBJ1-2; 8 positions agree with TRBD1. Trimming cost V 7 bases and J 5 bases; bases outside gene matches: 6. CDR3 length equals 13 residues. Germline values: CDR1 MNHEY, CDR2 SVGAGI.

V usage is TRBV2 and J usage is TRBJ2-3; TRBD2 agrees at 7 bases. V trimming: 6 bases; J trimming: 6 bases; junction bases outside the gene matches: 15. The CDR3 extends over 16 amino acids. Per germline, CDR1 SNHLY and CDR2 FYNNEI. The CDR3 DNA is TGTGCCAGCAGCCTGGCGGGGGAGCTCGTGTCGGATACGCAGTATTTT. It codes for CASSLAGELVSDTQYF.

V is TRBV24-1 and J is TRBJ1-1, with 7 bases fitting TRBD1. The CDR3 extends over 14 amino acids. The V gene end was trimmed by 5 bases and the J gene end by 7 bases; junction bases not matched to a gene: 9. The V gene's germline CDR1 is KGHDR and CDR2 SFDVKD. CDR3 amino acids: CATSGAGGRGEAFF. In DNA form, the CDR3 reads TGTGCCACCAGTGGGGCAGGGGGGAGAGGTGAAGCTTTCTTT.

The V gene is TRBV3-1 (or the pseudogene TRBV3-2), the J gene TRBJ2-7; no definite D call. The CDR3 totals 13 residues. Germline lookup yields CDR1 LGHDT and CDR2 YNNKEL (reference sequence). Between the trimmed V and J ends, which lost 2 bases and 1 base, there was a span of 6 bases. The CDR3 loop is CASSQRGSYEQYF. The CDR3 region has the DNA TGTGCCAGCAGCCAAAGAGGATCCTACGAGCAGTACTTC.

CDR3 sequence (DNA): TGTGCCAGCACCAGCGGGGACTACGAGCAGTACTTC. Amino acid sequence: CASTSGDYEQYF. The chain is built from TRBV25-1 and TRBJ2-7, with 7 bases identical to TRBD2. The CDR3 contains 12 residues. CDR1 and CDR2 (germline): MGHDK, SYGVNS. V lost 7 bases, J lost 3 bases, and 3 bases stayed unmatched.

A remark on this clone: Germline is not matched at one junction end, which may reflect a read error. This sequence joins TRBV29-1 and TRBJ2-3, with TRBD2 identical over 7 bases. Germline CDR1 SQVTM, CDR2 ANQGSEA. This CDR3 has 14 amino acids. CDR3 protein: CSVEGLGPRDTQYF. The CDR3 coding sequence is TGCAGCGTCGAAGGACTAGGCCCGCGGGATACGCAGTATTTT.

The chain has TRBV29-1 and TRBJ1-5; the D is unclear. The CDR3 consists of 13 residues. The germline V gene has CDR1 SQVTM and CDR2 ANQGSEA. V lost 5 bases and J 2 bases, leaving 10 bases between the germline ends. The CDR3 reads CSVSEGGNQPQHF. DNA for the CDR3: TGCAGCGTTTCAGAGGGCGGCAATCAGCCCCAGCATTTT.

V and J are TRBV6-5 and TRBJ1-5, with 7 positions matching TRBD1. Germline V gene data show CDR1 as MNHEY and CDR2 as SVGAGI. V dropped 4 bases and J dropped 9; count of bases not matched to a gene: 6. The CDR3 is 13 amino acids. The CDR3 protein is CASSWDSLGPQHF. For the CDR3, the DNA is TGTGCCAGCAGTTGGGACAGCCTTGGGCCCCAGCATTTT.